What follows are 2 T cell receptor beta chains derived from one specimen sequenced in a study of blood T cell repertoires in COVID-19. The method was immunoSEQ multiplex PCR; TCRdb's version includes in-frame clones alone and lacks a portion of them. Of approximately 320,000 clones listed, roughly 87% are singletons. The source material was PBMCs or T cells enriched from blood (not recorded which). The source of these receptors is a woman aged 18-29 years who had recovered from COVID-19.

The chain is built from TRBV2 and TRBJ2-7; a possible D gene is TRBD1 (6 bases). CDR1 is SNHLY, CDR2 FYNNEI, per germline. CDR3 length equals 15 residues. Trimming cost V 4 bases and J 6 bases, with 19 bases left between them. The CDR3 DNA sequence: TGTGCCAGCAGTGTATCAGGGGCGCAGAGGACCGAGCAGTACTTC. Translating it yields CASSVSGAQRTEQYF. Complete variable domain (other parts from reference TRBV2 and TRBJ2-7): EPEVTQTPSHQVTQMGQEVILRCVPISNHLYFYWYRQILGQKVEFLVSFYNNEISEKSEIFDDQFSVERPDGSNFTLKIRSTKLEDSAMYFCASSVSGAQRTEQYFGPGTRLTVT.

The rearrangement uses TRBV2 and TRBJ1-3; no definite D call. CDR3 size: 14 residues. V lost 3 bases and J 0 bases, leaving 6 bases between the germline ends. The germline V gene has CDR1 SNHLY and CDR2 FYNNEI. CDR3 protein: CASSEGRSGNTIYF. The CDR3 DNA reads TGTGCCAGCAGTGAGGGCCGCTCTGGAAACACCATATATTTT.